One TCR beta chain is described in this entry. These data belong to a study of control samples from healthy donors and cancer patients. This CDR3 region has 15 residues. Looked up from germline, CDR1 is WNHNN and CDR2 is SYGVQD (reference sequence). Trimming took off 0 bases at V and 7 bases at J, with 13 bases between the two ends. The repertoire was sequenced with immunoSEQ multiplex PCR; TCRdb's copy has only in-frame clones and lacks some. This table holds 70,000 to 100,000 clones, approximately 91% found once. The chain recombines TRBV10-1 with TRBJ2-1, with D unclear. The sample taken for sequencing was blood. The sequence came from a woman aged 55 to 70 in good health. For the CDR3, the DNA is TGCGCCAGCAGTGAGTCGTCTCGCAGGATGAATGAGCAGTTCTTC. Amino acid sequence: CASSESSRRMNEQFF.